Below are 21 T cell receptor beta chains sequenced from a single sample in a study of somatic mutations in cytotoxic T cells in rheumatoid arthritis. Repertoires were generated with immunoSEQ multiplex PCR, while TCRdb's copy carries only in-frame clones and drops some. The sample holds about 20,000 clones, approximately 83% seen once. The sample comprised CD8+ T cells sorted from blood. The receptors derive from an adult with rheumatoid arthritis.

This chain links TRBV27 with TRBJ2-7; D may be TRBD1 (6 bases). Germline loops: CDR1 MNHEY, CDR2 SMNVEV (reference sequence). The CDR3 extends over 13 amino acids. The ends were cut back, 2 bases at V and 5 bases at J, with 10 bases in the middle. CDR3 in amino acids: CASSLGGSNEQYF. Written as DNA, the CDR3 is TGTGCCAGCAGTTTAGGGGGCTCGAACGAGCAGTACTTC.

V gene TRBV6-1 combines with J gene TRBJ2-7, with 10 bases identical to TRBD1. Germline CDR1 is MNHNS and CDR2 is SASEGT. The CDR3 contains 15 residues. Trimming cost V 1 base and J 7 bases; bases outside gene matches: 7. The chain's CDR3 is CASSEEGQGLEEQYV. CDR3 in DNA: TGTGCCAGCAGTGAAGAGGGACAGGGGTTAGAAGAGCAGTACGTC.

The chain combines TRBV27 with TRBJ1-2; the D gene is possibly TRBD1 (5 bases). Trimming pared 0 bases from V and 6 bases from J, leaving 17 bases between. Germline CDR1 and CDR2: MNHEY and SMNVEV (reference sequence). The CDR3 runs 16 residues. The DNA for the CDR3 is TGTGCCAGCAGTTTATCTCCCGGACACCCAGAACATGGCTACACCTTC. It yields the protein CASSLSPGHPEHGYTF.

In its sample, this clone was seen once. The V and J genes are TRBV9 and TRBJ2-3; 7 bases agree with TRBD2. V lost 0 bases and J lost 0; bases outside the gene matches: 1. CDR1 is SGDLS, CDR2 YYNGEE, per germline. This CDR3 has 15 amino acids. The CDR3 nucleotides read TGTGCCAGCAGCGTAGTGGGGGGGAGCACAGATACGCAGTATTTT. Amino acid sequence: CASSVVGGSTDTQYF.

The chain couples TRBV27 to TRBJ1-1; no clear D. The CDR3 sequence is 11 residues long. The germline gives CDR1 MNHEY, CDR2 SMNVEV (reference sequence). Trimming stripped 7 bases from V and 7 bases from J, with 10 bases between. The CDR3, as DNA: TGTGCCAGCAAGCGAGGCAGTGAAGCTTTCTTT. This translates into CASKRGSEAFF.

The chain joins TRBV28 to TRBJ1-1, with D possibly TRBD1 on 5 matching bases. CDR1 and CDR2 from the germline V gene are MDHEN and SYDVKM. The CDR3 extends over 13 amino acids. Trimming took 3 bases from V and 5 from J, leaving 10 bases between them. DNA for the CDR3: TGTGCCAGCAGTTTCGGGGGTAGGACTGAAGCTTTCTTT. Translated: CASSFGGRTEAFF. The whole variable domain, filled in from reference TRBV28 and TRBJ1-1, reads DVKVTQSSRYLVKRTGEKVFLECVQDMDHENMFWYRQDPGLGLRLIYFSYDVKMKEKGDIPEGYSVSREKKERFSLILESASTNQTSMYLCASSFGGRTEAFFGQGTRLTVV.

The CDR3 here is CASSLLERNTEAFF. The CDR3 DNA follows: TGTGCCAGCAGTTTACTGGAGCGCAATACTGAAGCTTTCTTT. The chain has TRBV27 and TRBJ1-1; D remains unclear. The CDR3 is 14 residues long. CDR1 is MNHEY and CDR2 is SMNVEV in the germline V gene (reference sequence). The V end was cut by 2 bases, the J end by 5 bases, with 12 bases between.

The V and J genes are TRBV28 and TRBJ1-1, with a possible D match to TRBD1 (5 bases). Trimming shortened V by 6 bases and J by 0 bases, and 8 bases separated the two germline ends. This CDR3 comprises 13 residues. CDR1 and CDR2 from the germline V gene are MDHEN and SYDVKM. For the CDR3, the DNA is TGTGCCAGCAGGAACAGGATGAACACTGAAGCTTTCTTT. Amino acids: CASRNRMNTEAFF.

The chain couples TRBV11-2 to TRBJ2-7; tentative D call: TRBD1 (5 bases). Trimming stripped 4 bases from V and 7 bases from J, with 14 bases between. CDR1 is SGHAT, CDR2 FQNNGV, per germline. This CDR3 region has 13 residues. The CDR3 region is CASSYRTFGEQYF. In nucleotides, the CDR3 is TGTGCCAGCAGCTATCGGACATTCGGGGAGCAGTACTTC.

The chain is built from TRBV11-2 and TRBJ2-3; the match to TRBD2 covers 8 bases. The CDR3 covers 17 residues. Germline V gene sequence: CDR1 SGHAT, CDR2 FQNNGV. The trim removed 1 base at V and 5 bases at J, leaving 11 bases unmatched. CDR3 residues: CASSLVPLVREEDTQYF. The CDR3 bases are TGTGCCAGCAGCTTAGTACCACTAGTGCGGGAGGAAGATACGCAGTATTTT.

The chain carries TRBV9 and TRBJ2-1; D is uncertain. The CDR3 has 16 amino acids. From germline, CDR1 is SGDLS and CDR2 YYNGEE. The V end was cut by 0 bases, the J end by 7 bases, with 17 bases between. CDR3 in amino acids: CASSVVGDPGRNEQFF. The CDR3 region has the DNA TGTGCCAGCAGCGTAGTAGGTGACCCCGGCCGAAATGAGCAGTTCTTC. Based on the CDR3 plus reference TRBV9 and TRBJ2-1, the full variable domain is DSGVTQTPKHLITATGQRVTLRCSPRSGDLSVYWYQQSLDQGLQFLIQYYNGEERAKGNILERFSAQQFPDLHSELNLSSLELGDSALYFCASSVVGDPGRNEQFFGPGTRLTVL.

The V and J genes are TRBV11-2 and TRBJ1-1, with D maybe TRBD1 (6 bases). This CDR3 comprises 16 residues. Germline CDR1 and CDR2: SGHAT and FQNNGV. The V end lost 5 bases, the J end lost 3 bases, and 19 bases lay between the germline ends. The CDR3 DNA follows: TGTGCCAGCAGCACCCCCGAGGGGGTATGGTACACTGAAGCTTTCTTT. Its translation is CASSTPEGVWYTEAFF.

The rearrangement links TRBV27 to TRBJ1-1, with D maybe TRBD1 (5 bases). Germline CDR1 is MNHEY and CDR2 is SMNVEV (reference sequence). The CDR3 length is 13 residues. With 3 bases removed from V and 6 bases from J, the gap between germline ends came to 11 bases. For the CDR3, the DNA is TGTGCCAGCAGTTTGGGGAAGGGGTCTGAAGCTTTCTTT. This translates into CASSLGKGSEAFF.

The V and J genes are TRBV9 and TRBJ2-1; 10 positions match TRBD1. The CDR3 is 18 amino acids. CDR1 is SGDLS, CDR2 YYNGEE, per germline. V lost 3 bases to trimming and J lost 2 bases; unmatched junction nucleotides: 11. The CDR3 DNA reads TGTGCCAGCAGCGGACAGGGGGCAGTGGGGGGGACCTACAATGAGCAGTTCTTC. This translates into CASSGQGAVGGTYNEQFF.

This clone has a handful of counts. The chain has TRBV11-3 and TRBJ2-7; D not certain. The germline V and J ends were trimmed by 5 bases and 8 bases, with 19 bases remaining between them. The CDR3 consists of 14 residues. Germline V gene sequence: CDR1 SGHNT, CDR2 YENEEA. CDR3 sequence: CASSLGRWPRQQYF. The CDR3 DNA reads TGTGCCAGCAGCCTGGGTCGCTGGCCTAGACAGCAGTACTTC.

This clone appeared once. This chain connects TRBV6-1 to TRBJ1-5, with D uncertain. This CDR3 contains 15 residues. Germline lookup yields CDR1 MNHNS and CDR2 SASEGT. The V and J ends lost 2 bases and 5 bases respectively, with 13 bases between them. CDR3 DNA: TGTGCCAGCAGTGAAAAGTATGGAGGGTATCAGCCCCAGCATTTT. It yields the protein CASSEKYGGYQPQHF.

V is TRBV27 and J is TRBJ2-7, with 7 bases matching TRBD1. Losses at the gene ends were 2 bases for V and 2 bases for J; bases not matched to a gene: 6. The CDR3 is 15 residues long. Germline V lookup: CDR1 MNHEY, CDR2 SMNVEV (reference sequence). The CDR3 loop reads CASSLVAQGAYEQYF. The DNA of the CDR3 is TGTGCCAGCAGTTTAGTTGCCCAGGGGGCCTACGAGCAGTACTTC.

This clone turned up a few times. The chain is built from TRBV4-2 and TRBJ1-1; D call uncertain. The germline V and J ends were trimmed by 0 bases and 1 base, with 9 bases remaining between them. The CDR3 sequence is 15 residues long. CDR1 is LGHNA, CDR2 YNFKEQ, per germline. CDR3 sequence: CASSQERQANTEAFF. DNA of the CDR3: TGTGCCAGCAGCCAAGAGCGTCAGGCGAACACTGAAGCTTTCTTT.

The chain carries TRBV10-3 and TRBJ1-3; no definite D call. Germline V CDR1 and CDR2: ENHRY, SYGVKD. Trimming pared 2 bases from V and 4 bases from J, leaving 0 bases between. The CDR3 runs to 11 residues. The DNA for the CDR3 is TGTGCCATCAGTGAGGGAAACACCATATATTTT. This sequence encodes CAISEGNTIYF.

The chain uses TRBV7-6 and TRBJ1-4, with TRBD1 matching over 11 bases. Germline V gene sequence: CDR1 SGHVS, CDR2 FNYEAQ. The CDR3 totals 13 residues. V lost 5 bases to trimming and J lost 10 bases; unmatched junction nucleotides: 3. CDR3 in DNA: TGTGCCAGCAGCCCCGGGACAGGGGGAAAACTGTTTTTT. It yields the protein CASSPGTGGKLFF. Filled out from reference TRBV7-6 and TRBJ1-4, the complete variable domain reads GAGVSQSPRYKVTKRGQDVALRCDPISGHVSLYWYRQALGQGPEFLTYFNYEAQQDKSGLPNDRFSAERPEGSISTLTIQRTEQRDSAMYRCASSPGTGGKLFFGSGTQLSVL.

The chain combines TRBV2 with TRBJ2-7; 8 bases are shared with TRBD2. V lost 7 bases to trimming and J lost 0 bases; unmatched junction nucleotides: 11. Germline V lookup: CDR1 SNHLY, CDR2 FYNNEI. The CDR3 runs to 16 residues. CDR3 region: CASTGGGQGLSYEQYV. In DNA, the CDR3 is TGTGCCAGCACCGGGGGGGGTCAGGGGCTCTCCTACGAGCAGTACGTC.